The 2 T cell receptor beta chains listed next were all sequenced from one sample in a study of T cell responses to AZD1222 COVID-19 vaccine. Only in-frame clones appear in the TCRdb table, and some are missing; sequencing was by immunoSEQ multiplex PCR. The table has 100,000 to 150,000 clones, less than 95% seen once. The sequences come from peripheral blood, collected on day 0 of MenACWY control vaccination. The receptors originated from an adult in good health.

CDR3 in amino acids: CASSTNRGSYEQYV. Here the CDR3 DNA reads TGTGCCAGCAGCACAAACAGGGGTTCCTACGAGCAGTACGTC. This chain joins TRBV7-8 and TRBJ2-7; 7 bases match TRBD1. The V segment lost 5 bases and the J segment 1 base; nucleotides outside the gene matches: 5. The CDR3 covers 14 residues. The V gene's germline CDR1 is SGHVS and CDR2 FQNEAQ.

The chain carries TRBV21-1 and TRBJ2-7; the table assigns TRBD1, which was not confirmed against the DNA. TRBV21-1 counts as a pseudogene. The CDR3 spans 16 residues. CDR3 amino acids: CASSNSDRGRSYEQYV. In nucleotides, the CDR3 is TGTGCCAGCAGCAACTCGGACAGGGGAAGGTCCTACGAGCAGTACGTC.